This T cell receptor (beta chain) originates from a study of blood T cell repertoires in COVID-19. The method was immunoSEQ multiplex PCR; TCRdb's version includes in-frame clones alone and lacks a portion of them. The sample has under 550,000 clones; roughly 89% are singletons. The receptor was isolated from a man younger than 30 with COVID-19, enrolled during active disease. Sequenced material: peripheral blood.

This CDR3 is CASSEGYGTRNNEQFF. The CDR3, as DNA: TGTGCCAGCAGTGAAGGGTACGGGACTAGGAACAATGAGCAGTTCTTC. The chain combines TRBV2 with TRBJ2-1; 8 bases line up with TRBD2. V trimming: 1 base; J trimming: 5 bases; junction bases outside the gene matches: 7. This CDR3 contains 16 residues. CDR1 is SNHLY, CDR2 FYNNEI, per germline.